The clone carrying this T cell receptor (beta chain) showed up just a few times. What it binds is not known. These data belong to a study of cytomegalovirus exposure and HLA in healthy donors. These donors, healthy bone marrow donors, were studied. Vbeta (60) and Jbeta (13) primers were used in the PCR. The assay was immunoSEQ multiplex PCR, and TCRdb's table has in-frame clones only and misses some. The repertoire holds 150,000 or so clones, with more than 60% as singletons. Study-wide findings and caveats: Indistinguishability led to the exclusion of some V segments, TRBV6-2 and TRBV6-3 included.

CDR3 size: 13 residues. Trimming took 1 base from V and 4 from J, leaving 5 bases between them. Germline CDR1 reads SGHTA; CDR2 reads FQGNSA. Sequenced: PBMCs. The clonotype comes from a man aged 35-49 years in good health and CMV-seropositive. V usage is TRBV7-2 and J usage is TRBJ1-3; D is unresolved. The CDR3 region has the DNA TGTGCCAGCAGCTTAGTGGCAGGAAACACCATATATTTT. It yields the protein CASSLVAGNTIYF.